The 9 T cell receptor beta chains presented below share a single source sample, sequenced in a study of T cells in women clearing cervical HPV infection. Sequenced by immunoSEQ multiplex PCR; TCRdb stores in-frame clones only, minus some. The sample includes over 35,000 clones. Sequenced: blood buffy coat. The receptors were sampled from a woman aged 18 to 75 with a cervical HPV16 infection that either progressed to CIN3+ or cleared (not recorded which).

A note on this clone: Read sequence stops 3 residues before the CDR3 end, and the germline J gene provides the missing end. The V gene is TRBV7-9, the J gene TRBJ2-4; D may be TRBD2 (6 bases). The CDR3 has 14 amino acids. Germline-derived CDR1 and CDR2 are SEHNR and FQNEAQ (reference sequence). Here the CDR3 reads CASSALAGTYGQYF. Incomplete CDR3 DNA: TGTGCCAGCAGCGCGTTGGCGGGGACCTATGGT.

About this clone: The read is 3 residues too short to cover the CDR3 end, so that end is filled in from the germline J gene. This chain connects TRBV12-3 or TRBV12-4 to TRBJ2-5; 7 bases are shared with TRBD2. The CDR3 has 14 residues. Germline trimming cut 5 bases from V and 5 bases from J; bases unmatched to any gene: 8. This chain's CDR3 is CASSPGGSRETQYF. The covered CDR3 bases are TGTGCCAGCAGTCCCGGCGGGAGTCGCGAGACC.

The CDR3 protein is CASRPGGPGELFF. The part of the CDR3 DNA that was read is TGTGCCAGCAGACCAGGGGGACCCGGGGAG. This sequence joins TRBV7-3 and TRBJ2-2; 7 bases fit TRBD1. The CDR3 goes on 3 residues after the read ends, and that part is filled in from the germline J gene. The CDR3 extends over 13 amino acids. The germline CDR1 and CDR2 sequences are SGHTA and FQGTGA. V gave up 6 bases and J gave up 6 bases; unmatched junction bases: 4.

The sequenced CDR3 bases are TGTGCCAGCAGCTTAGTCGTTCAGGGTAATGAAAAG. It specifies CASSLVVQGNEK. The full CDR3 sequence reads CASSLVVQGNEKLFF. The V call is TRBV7-9, the J call TRBJ2-2, with TRBD1 as a possible D gene (5 bases). The sequenced fragment ends 3 residues before the CDR3 boundary, so the rest is inferred from the germline J gene. The germline V gene encodes CDR1 SEHNR and CDR2 FQNEAQ (reference sequence). This CDR3 is 15 amino acids long.

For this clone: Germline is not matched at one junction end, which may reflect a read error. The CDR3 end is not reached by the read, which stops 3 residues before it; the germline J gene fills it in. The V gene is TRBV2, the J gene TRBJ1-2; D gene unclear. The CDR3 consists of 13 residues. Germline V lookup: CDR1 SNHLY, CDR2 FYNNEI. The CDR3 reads CATTVLEGYDYTF. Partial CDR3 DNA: TGTGCCACCACCGTACTCGAGGGCTATGAC.

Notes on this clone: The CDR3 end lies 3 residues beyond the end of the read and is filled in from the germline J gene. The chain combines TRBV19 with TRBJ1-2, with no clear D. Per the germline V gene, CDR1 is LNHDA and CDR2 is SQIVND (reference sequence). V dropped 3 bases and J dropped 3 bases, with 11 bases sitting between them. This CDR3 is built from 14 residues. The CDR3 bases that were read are TGTGCCAGTAGTATTCCAGGTGTCGACTATGGC. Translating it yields CASSIPGVDYG. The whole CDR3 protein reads CASSIPGVDYGYTF.

CDR3 bases read: TGCAGCACGATAGTCCGGGACAGTGAA. It codes for CSTIVRDSE. Given in full, the CDR3 is CSTIVRDSEAFF. This chain uses TRBV29-1 with TRBJ1-1, with 7 nucleotides matching TRBD1. The sequenced fragment ends 3 residues before the CDR3 boundary, so the rest is inferred from the germline J gene. Germline CDR1 and CDR2: SQVTM and ANQGSEA. V trimming: 8 bases; J trimming: 7 bases; junction bases outside the gene matches: 10. The CDR3 consists of 12 residues. The full variable domain, in which reference TRBV29-1 and TRBJ1-1 provide the parts outside the CDR3, is SAVISQKPSRDICQRGTSLTIQCQVDSQVTMMFWYRQQPGQSLTLIATANQGSEATYESGFVIDKFPISRPNLTFSTLTVSNMSPEDSSIYLCSTIVRDSEAFFGQGTRLTVV.

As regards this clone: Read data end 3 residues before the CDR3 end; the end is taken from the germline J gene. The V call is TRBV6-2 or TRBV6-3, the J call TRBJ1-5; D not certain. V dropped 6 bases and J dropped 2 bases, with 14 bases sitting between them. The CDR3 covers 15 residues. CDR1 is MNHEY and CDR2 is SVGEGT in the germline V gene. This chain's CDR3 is CASSLPPQGNQPQHF. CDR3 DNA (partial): TGTGCCAGCAGCCTTCCCCCCCAGGGCAATCAGCCC.

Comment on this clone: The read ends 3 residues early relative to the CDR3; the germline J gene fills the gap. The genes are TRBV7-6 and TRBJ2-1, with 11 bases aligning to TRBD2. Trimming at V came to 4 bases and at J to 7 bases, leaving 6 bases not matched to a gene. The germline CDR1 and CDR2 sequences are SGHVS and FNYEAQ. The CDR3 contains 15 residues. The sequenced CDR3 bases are TGTGCCAGCAGCTCGGTAGCGGGAGGGTGGAATGAG. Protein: CASSSVAGGWNE. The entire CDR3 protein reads CASSSVAGGWNEQFF.